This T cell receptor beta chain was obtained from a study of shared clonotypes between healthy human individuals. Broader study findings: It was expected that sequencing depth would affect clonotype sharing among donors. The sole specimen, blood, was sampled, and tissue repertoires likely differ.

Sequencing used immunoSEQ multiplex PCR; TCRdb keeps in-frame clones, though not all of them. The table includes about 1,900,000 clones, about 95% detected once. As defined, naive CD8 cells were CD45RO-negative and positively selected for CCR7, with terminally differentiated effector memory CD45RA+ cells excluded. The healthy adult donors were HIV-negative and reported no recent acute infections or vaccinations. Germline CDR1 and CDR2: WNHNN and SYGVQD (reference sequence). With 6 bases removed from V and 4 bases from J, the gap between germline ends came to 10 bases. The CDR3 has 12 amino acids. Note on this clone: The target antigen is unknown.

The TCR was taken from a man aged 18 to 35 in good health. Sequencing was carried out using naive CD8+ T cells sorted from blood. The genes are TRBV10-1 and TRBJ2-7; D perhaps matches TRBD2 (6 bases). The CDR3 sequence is CASSRGDYEQYF. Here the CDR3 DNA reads TGCGCCAGCAGCCGCGGGGATTACGAGCAGTACTTC.